These 26 T cell receptor beta chains share one sample of origin, sequenced in a study of cytomegalovirus exposure and HLA in healthy donors. Use of 60 Vbeta and 13 Jbeta primers characterized the PCR. TCRdb's table, derived via immunoSEQ multiplex PCR, lists solely in-frame clones and lacks some. The sample has some 120,000 clones; the top ten hold around 2.2%. Specimen: PBMCs. Receptor source: a man between 35 and 55 years old in good health and CMV-seronegative.

This chain uses TRBV13 with TRBJ2-7; possible D gene TRBD2, 7 bases. The germline V gene encodes CDR1 PRHDT and CDR2 FYEKMQ (reference sequence). The CDR3 covers 15 residues. The V gene lost 0 bases and the J gene lost 1 base, with 10 bases spanning the gap. CDR3 sequence reads: CASSLGGGGSYEQYF. As DNA, the CDR3 is TGTGCCAGCAGCTTAGGGGGAGGGGGGTCCTACGAGCAGTACTTC.

The chain has TRBV6-1 and TRBJ2-7; 8 bases match TRBD1. Germline loops: CDR1 MNHNS, CDR2 SASEGT. CDR3 length: 13 amino acids. The V and J ends lost 8 bases and 3 bases, in that order; junction bases with no gene match: 6. CDR3 residues: CASAGTGLYEQYF. CDR3 nucleotide sequence: TGTGCCAGCGCCGGGACAGGCCTCTACGAGCAGTACTTC.

The chain joins TRBV19 to TRBJ2-6; D might be TRBD1 (6 bases). The germline V gene encodes CDR1 LNHDA and CDR2 SQIVND (reference sequence). Deletions cut 10 bases from V and 0 bases from J, with 16 bases between. This CDR3 is 16 amino acids long. CDR3 DNA sequence: TGTGCCATTTCACATCAGGGGATCTCTGGGGCCAACGTCCTGACTTTC. Residues: CAISHQGISGANVLTF.

The chain combines TRBV6-5 with TRBJ1-2; a weak D match, TRBD1 (5 bases). Trimming shortened V by 5 bases and J by 0 bases, and 13 bases separated the two germline ends. The CDR3 contains 15 residues. Germline V gene lookup returns CDR1 MNHEY and CDR2 SVGAGI. CDR3 in amino acids: CASSRTGLSNYGYTF. The CDR3 DNA sequence: TGTGCCAGCAGTCGAACAGGCCTCTCTAACTATGGCTACACCTTC.

V and J are TRBV7-8 and TRBJ2-5, with 9 nucleotides matching TRBD2. With the DNA end fitting TRBJ2-7 better, the J assignment may be wrong. Germline assignment: CDR1 SGHVS and CDR2 FQNEAQ. The CDR3 spans 15 residues. The CDR3 DNA follows: TGTGCCAGCAGCCACTCGGGACTAGCCGAGTACGAGCAGTACTTC. It translates to CASSHSGLAEYEQYF.

The genes are TRBV6-1 and TRBJ2-5; D is unclear. The ends were cut back, 1 base at V and 5 bases at J, with 23 bases in the middle. Germline values: CDR1 MNHNS, CDR2 SASEGT. This CDR3 region has 18 residues. In DNA, the CDR3 is TGTGCCAGCAGTGAAGGTTTGCTCGTTGTTAGCAGCGCGGAGACCCAGTACTTC. This sequence encodes CASSEGLLVVSSAETQYF.

The chain combines TRBV13 with TRBJ1-2; 9 bases agree with TRBD1. Germline V gene lookup returns CDR1 PRHDT and CDR2 FYEKMQ (reference sequence). J was trimmed by 3 bases and V by 5 bases; bases with no gene match: 7. This CDR3 is built from 15 residues. The chain's CDR3 is CASSQGQGQDYGYTF. Here the CDR3 DNA reads TGTGCCAGCAGCCAGGGACAGGGTCAGGACTATGGCTACACCTTC.

The chain combines TRBV4-3 with TRBJ2-5; TRBD1 matches at 8 bases. V dropped 0 bases and J dropped 5; count of bases not matched to a gene: 8. The CDR3 spans 16 residues. CDR1 and CDR2 (germline): LGHNA, YSLEER. CDR3 protein: CASSQDRGQGSETQYF. In nucleotides, the CDR3 is TGCGCCAGCAGCCAAGATCGCGGACAGGGAAGCGAGACCCAGTACTTC.

The CDR3 nucleotides read TGTGCCATCAGTGAAGGGACTGGAACCTACGAGCAGTACTTC. As protein: CAISEGTGTYEQYF. V is TRBV10-3 and J is TRBJ2-7, with D possibly being TRBD2 (6 bases). Germline V gene data show CDR1 as ENHRY and CDR2 as SYGVKD. V was shortened by 3 bases and J by 2 bases, with 11 bases between the two germline ends. The CDR3 is 14 residues long.

As regards this clone: A read error may account for a junction end that differs from germline. The J gene is TRBJ1-2, the V gene TRBV6-6; D gene uncertain. Germline CDR1 and CDR2: MNHNY and SVGAGI (reference sequence). The CDR3 has 10 residues. This CDR3 reads CASKGEGVAF. The DNA for the CDR3 is TGTGCCAGCAAAGGAGAGGGTGTCGCCTTC.

This sequence joins TRBV11-2 and TRBJ2-7; 8 bases match TRBD2. After removal of 5 bases from V and 3 bases from J, the junction contained 15 bases not matched to a gene. The CDR3 has 17 amino acids. Germline V gene sequence: CDR1 SGHAT, CDR2 FQNNGV. CDR3 sequence: CASSLPLAGGRYYEQYF. Written as DNA, the CDR3 is TGTGCCAGCAGCCTCCCGCTGGCGGGAGGTCGGTACTACGAGCAGTACTTC.

The chain employs TRBV29-1 and TRBJ1-1, with a tentative D call TRBD1 (5 bases). Germline CDR1 reads SQVTM; CDR2 reads ANQGSEA. This CDR3 spans 14 amino acids. V lost 5 bases to trimming and J lost 1 base, with 14 bases between them. CDR3 bases: TGCAGCGTTTTAGGGTCGGGGGAGAACACTGAAGCTTTCTTT. Translating it yields CSVLGSGENTEAFF.

This chain connects TRBV7-9 to TRBJ1-2; D is unresolved. CDR1 is SEHNR and CDR2 is FQNEAQ in the germline V gene (reference sequence). V was cut by 5 bases and J by 6 bases, with 19 bases left in between. The CDR3 covers 15 residues. The CDR3 protein is CASSISTVSENGYTF. Here the CDR3 DNA reads TGTGCCAGCAGCATCTCTACAGTTTCCGAGAATGGCTACACCTTC.

This rearrangement joins TRBV5-1 to TRBJ2-3; possible D gene TRBD1, 5 bases. Germline CDR1 and CDR2: SGHRS and YFSETQ. V lost 4 bases to trimming and J lost 0 bases, with 9 bases between them. CDR3 length: 14 residues. In DNA form, the CDR3 reads TGCGCCAGCAGCATCGACAGTAGCACAGATACGCAGTATTTT. Amino acid sequence: CASSIDSSTDTQYF.

The chain uses TRBV7-2 and TRBJ2-5, with TRBD1 identical over 8 bases. Germline V gene data show CDR1 as SGHTA and CDR2 as FQGNSA. The V and J ends lost 4 bases and 1 base, in that order; junction bases with no gene match: 2. The CDR3 has 14 residues. The CDR3 sequence: CASSSGQAQETQYF. The CDR3 DNA is TGTGCCAGCAGCTCGGGACAGGCCCAAGAGACCCAGTACTTC.

CDR3 sequence: CASSYSGLGDTQYF. The DNA for the CDR3 is TGTGCCAGCAGTTATAGCGGGCTTGGGGATACGCAGTATTTT. The chain has TRBV6-5 and TRBJ2-3, with 7 nucleotides matching TRBD2. Germline-derived CDR1 and CDR2 are MNHEY and SVGAGI. V trimming: 3 bases; J trimming: 6 bases; junction bases outside the gene matches: 6. The CDR3 is 14 residues long.

The chain joins TRBV5-1 to TRBJ2-3; TRBD2 matches 11 bases. Trimming took 7 bases from V and 12 from J; bases not matched to a gene: 10. The germline V gene has CDR1 SGHRS and CDR2 YFSETQ. The CDR3 covers 13 residues. The CDR3 is CASGGLAGPPQYF. CDR3 DNA sequence: TGCGCCAGCGGTGGACTAGCGGGCCCTCCACAGTATTTT.

V usage is TRBV18 and J usage is TRBJ2-2; D might be TRBD1 (5 bases). This CDR3 has 14 amino acids. V was pared by 5 bases and J by 2 bases, with 9 bases between. CDR1 is KGHSH and CDR2 is LQKENI in the germline V gene. CDR3 loop: CASSEDRNTGELFF. In DNA, the CDR3 is TGTGCCAGCTCAGAAGACAGAAACACCGGGGAGCTGTTTTTT.

The chain joins TRBV14 to TRBJ1-5; the match to TRBD1 covers 8 bases. The junction had 7 bases not matched to a gene; V was cut back by 0 bases and J by 3 bases. The CDR3 extends over 17 amino acids. Germline assignment: CDR1 SGHDN and CDR2 FVKESK. CDR3 in amino acids: CASSQEVRTGHNQPQHF. Written as DNA, the CDR3 is TGTGCCAGCAGCCAAGAGGTACGGACAGGGCACAATCAGCCCCAGCATTTT.

The chain employs TRBV11-1 and TRBJ2-7; a weak D match, TRBD1 (6 bases). Trimming took off 6 bases at V and 8 bases at J, with 20 bases between the two ends. Germline V gene data show CDR1 as SGHAT and CDR2 as FQDESV (reference sequence). The CDR3 is made up of 14 amino acids. The DNA for the CDR3 is TGTGCCAGCAGTTCTGGGACACCCAGCCTCAAGCAGTACTTC. Its protein product is CASSSGTPSLKQYF.

V and J are TRBV6-5 and TRBJ2-3, with D possibly TRBD2 on 7 matching bases. Germline CDR1 is MNHEY and CDR2 is SVGAGI. The CDR3 has 15 amino acids. The V end lost 2 bases, the J end lost 4 bases, and 13 bases lay between the germline ends. Here the CDR3 DNA reads TGTGCCAGCAGTTACGGGCGGGGGCAGGCAGATACGCAGTATTTT. Amino acids: CASSYGRGQADTQYF.

The chain joins TRBV10-2 to TRBJ2-7, with 11 bases that match TRBD2. Germline V gene sequence: CDR1 WSHSY, CDR2 SAAADI. The CDR3 totals 14 residues. The V gene end was trimmed by 7 bases and the J gene end by 3 bases; junction bases not matched to a gene: 5. CDR3 loop: CASTGTSGLYEQYF. CDR3 DNA: TGCGCCAGCACCGGGACTAGCGGTCTCTACGAGCAGTACTTC.

This sequence joins TRBV5-1 and TRBJ2-5, with 7 positions matching TRBD2. CDR1 is SGHRS and CDR2 is YFSETQ in the germline V gene. J was trimmed by 5 bases and V by 0 bases; bases with no gene match: 16. The CDR3 length is 18 residues. The CDR3 is CASSLGRLADHTAETQYF. The CDR3 DNA reads as TGCGCCAGCAGCTTGGGGCGTCTAGCGGACCACACGGCGGAGACCCAGTACTTC.

V is TRBV15 and J is TRBJ1-5; unclear D gene. The CDR3 is 14 amino acids. Germline-derived CDR1 and CDR2 are LNHNV and YYDKDF (reference sequence). Trimming shortened V by 1 base and J by 1 base, and 5 bases separated the two germline ends. In nucleotides, the CDR3 is TGTGCCACCAGCAGAGTCTCGAGCAATCAGCCCCAGCATTTT. Its protein product is CATSRVSSNQPQHF.

The chain joins TRBV6-5 to TRBJ1-2; weak D call: TRBD1 (6 bases). This CDR3 contains 14 residues. Germline-derived CDR1 and CDR2 are MNHEY and SVGAGI. Trimming removed 5 bases at V and 6 bases at J, with 16 bases between. The CDR3 region is CASSPQLGGDGYTF. CDR3 nucleotide sequence: TGTGCCAGCAGTCCCCAACTAGGGGGGGATGGCTACACCTTC.

The chain combines TRBV6-1 with TRBJ2-7, with unresolved D. Germline CDR1 MNHNS, CDR2 SASEGT. The CDR3 extends over 14 amino acids. Trimming removed 3 bases from V and 7 bases from J, with 16 bases in between. The CDR3 DNA follows: TGTGCCAGCAGTGACCTAGGTGCCCTACGAGAGCAGTACTTC. Amino acid sequence: CASSDLGALREQYF.